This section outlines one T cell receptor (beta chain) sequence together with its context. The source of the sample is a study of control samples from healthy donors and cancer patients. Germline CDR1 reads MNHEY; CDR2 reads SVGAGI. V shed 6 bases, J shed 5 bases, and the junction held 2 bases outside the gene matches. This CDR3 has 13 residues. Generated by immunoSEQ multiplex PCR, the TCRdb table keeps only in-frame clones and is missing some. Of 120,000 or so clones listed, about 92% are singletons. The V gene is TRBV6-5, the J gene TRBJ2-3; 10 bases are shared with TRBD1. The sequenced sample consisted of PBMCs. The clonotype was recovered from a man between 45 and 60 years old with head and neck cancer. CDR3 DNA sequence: TGTGCCAGCAGCAGGGACAGGGGAGATACGCAGTATTTT. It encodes CASSRDRGDTQYF.